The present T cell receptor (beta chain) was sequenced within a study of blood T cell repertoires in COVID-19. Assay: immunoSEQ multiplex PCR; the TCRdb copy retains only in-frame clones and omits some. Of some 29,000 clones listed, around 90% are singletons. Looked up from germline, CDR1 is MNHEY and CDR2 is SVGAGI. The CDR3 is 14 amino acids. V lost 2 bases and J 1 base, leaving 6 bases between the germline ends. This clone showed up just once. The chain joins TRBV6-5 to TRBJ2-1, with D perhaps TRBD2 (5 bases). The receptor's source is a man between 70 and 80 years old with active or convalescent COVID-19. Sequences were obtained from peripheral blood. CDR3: CASSYRESYNEQFF. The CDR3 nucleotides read TGTGCCAGCAGTTACCGGGAATCCTACAATGAGCAGTTCTTC.